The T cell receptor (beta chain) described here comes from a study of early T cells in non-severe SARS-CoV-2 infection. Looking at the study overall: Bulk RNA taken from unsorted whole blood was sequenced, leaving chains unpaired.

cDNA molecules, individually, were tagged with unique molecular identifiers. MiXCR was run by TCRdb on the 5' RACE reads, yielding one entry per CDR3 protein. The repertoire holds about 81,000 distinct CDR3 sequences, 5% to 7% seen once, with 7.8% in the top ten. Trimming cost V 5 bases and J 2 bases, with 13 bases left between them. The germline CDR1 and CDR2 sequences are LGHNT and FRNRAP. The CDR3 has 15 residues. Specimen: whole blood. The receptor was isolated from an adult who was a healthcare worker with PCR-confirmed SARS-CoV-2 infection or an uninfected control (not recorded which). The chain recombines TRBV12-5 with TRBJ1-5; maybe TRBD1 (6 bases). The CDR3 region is CASGPRGYGNQPQHF. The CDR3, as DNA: TGTGCTAGTGGTCCCAGGGGTTATGGCAATCAGCCCCAGCATTTT. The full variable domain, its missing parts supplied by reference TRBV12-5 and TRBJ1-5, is DARVTQTPRHKVTEMGQEVTMRCQPILGHNTVFWYRQTMMQGLELLAYFRNRAPLDDSGMPKDRFSAEMPDATLATLKIQPSEPRDSAVYFCASGPRGYGNQPQHFGDGTRLSIL.